One sample yielded the 14 T cell receptor beta chains listed below, sequenced in a study of beta chain features in type 1 diabetes (dated by TCRdb to the late 2010s). Libraries came from the immunoSEQ multiplex PCR assay. The entire amount of isolated RNA was reverse transcribed using the High Capacity cDNA Reverse Transcription Kit, so the sequenced TCRB transcripts were expressed ones. TCRdb limited this immuneACCESS table to in-frame rearrangements with V and J called. A share of clones is missing; checked studies link under half to unresolved V genes, and the rest is unexplained. The sample records around 350,000 clones, around an eighth of which are singletons. The ten largest make up approximately 0.015% of the sample. The sample taken for sequencing was naive CD4+ T cells from blood. The cell subset or site label on this specimen signifies: true naive CD4+ T cells. These receptors were obtained from a man younger than 35 in good health.

A few counts support this clone. The chain uses TRBV28 and TRBJ1-2; TRBD1 is a possible D gene (6 bases). Germline loops: CDR1 MDHEN, CDR2 SYDVKM. The CDR3 has 14 amino acids. V was pared by 4 bases and J by 4 bases, with 13 bases between. The CDR3 spells CASSSGQRVYGYTF. The DNA of the CDR3 is TGTGCCAGCAGTTCTGGACAGAGGGTCTATGGCTACACCTTC.

In its sample, this clone was seen a few times. The J gene is TRBJ2-5, the V gene TRBV6-5, with TRBD1 matching 12 bases. CDR1 is MNHEY and CDR2 is SVGAGI in the germline V gene. The ends lost 2 bases at V and 2 bases at J; junction bases unmatched: 3. CDR3 length: 16 residues. The CDR3 spells CASSYQGQGAQETQYF. The CDR3 bases are TGTGCCAGCAGTTACCAGGGACAGGGGGCTCAAGAGACCCAGTACTTC.

Only a few counts were recorded for this clone. The chain combines TRBV9 with TRBJ1-4; D unresolved. Trimming left V 4 bases short and J 8 bases short, with 21 bases between. This CDR3 has 16 amino acids. Germline-derived CDR1 and CDR2 are SGDLS and YYNGEE. The CDR3 nucleotides are TGTGCCAGCAGCTTCAGTAGCGGGCAGAGTGGCGAAAAACTGTTTTTT. It specifies CASSFSSGQSGEKLFF.

CDR3 region: CASRQGYNEQFF. CDR3 nucleotide sequence: TGCGCCAGCAGACAGGGCTACAATGAGCAGTTCTTC. This sequence joins TRBV5-1 and TRBJ2-1, with D tentatively TRBD1 (6 bases). In germline, CDR1 is SGHRS, CDR2 YFSETQ. The CDR3 has 12 residues. The ends were cut back, 5 bases at V and 3 bases at J, with 6 bases in the middle.

The chain has TRBV18 and TRBJ1-1, with 8 bases matching TRBD1. The CDR3 contains 14 residues. Germline CDR1 reads KGHSH; CDR2 reads LQKENI. Unmatched junction bases numbered 3, after V lost 5 bases and J lost 1 base. The CDR3 DNA is TGTGCCAGCTCATGGGGACAGGAGAACACTGAAGCTTTCTTT. This gives the protein CASSWGQENTEAFF.

In this sample, this clone turned up a few times. The CDR3 spells CASSSTKRQATGELFF. In nucleotides, the CDR3 is TGTGCCAGCAGTTCAACCAAACGGCAGGCCACCGGGGAGCTGTTTTTT. The chain has TRBV28 and TRBJ2-2; D gene unclear. V shed 4 bases and J shed 4 bases, with 16 bases lying between them. This CDR3 comprises 16 residues. Germline V gene sequence: CDR1 MDHEN, CDR2 SYDVKM. The full variable domain, rest sourced from reference TRBV28 and TRBJ2-2, is DVKVTQSSRYLVKRTGEKVFLECVQDMDHENMFWYRQDPGLGLRLIYFSYDVKMKEKGDIPEGYSVSREKKERFSLILESASTNQTSMYLCASSSTKRQATGELFFGEGSRLTVL.

This clone has a handful of counts. The chain couples TRBV7-9 to TRBJ2-7; a possible D gene is TRBD1 (6 bases). Trimming removed 4 bases from V and 0 bases from J, with 13 bases in between. The CDR3 is 15 amino acids. Germline CDR1 is SEHNR and CDR2 is FQNEAQ (reference sequence). Here the CDR3 DNA reads TGTGCCAGCAGCTCCTCGACAGGCTTCTCCTACGAGCAGTACTTC. Encoded protein: CASSSSTGFSYEQYF.

The chain recombines TRBV27 with TRBJ2-2; 9 nucleotides line up with TRBD1. V gave up 3 bases and J gave up 6 bases; unmatched junction bases: 17. The CDR3 is made up of 19 amino acids. Germline V CDR1 and CDR2: MNHEY, SMNVEV (reference sequence). The CDR3 is CASSFGVNRGLPRAGELFF. In DNA form, the CDR3 reads TGTGCCAGCAGTTTCGGGGTTAACAGGGGGCTCCCGAGGGCCGGGGAGCTGTTTTTT.

The rearrangement links TRBV25-1 to TRBJ2-4, with TRBD1 matching 7 bases. The CDR3 sequence is 14 residues long. With V trimmed by 1 base and J by 8 bases, 5 bases remained unmatched. Germline V gene lookup returns CDR1 MGHDK and CDR2 SYGVNS. CDR3 in amino acids: CASSELGRGYIQYF. The CDR3 DNA reads TGTGCCAGCAGTGAATTGGGCAGGGGGTACATTCAGTACTTC.

This clone turned up a few times. The chain carries TRBV6-5 and TRBJ2-7, with 8 bases aligning to TRBD2. The CDR3 consists of 16 residues. Germline assignment: CDR1 MNHEY and CDR2 SVGAGI. V was clipped by 0 bases and J by 4 bases; unmatched bases: 8. The CDR3 DNA reads as TGTGCCAGCAGTTACTCGATCCTCCCTAGCGGGTACGAGCAGTACTTC. It encodes CASSYSILPSGYEQYF.

This chain uses TRBV4-1 with TRBJ1-1; TRBD1 is a possible D gene (6 bases). Germline V gives CDR1 MGHRA, CDR2 YSYEKL. The CDR3 spans 14 residues. Trimming stripped 4 bases from V and 4 bases from J, with 13 bases between. For the CDR3, the DNA is TGCGCCAGCAGCCTACCGGGACAAGGCACTGAAGCTTTCTTT. It specifies CASSLPGQGTEAFF.

The chain is built from TRBV19 and TRBJ2-1; 8 positions match TRBD2. Per germline, CDR1 LNHDA and CDR2 SQIVND (reference sequence). J was trimmed by 8 bases and V by 6 bases; bases with no gene match: 9. This CDR3 contains 14 residues. The CDR3 nucleotides are TGTGCCAGTAGGAGACTCGCGGGAGGTGATGAGCAGTTCTTC. Translating gives CASRRLAGGDEQFF.

This chain uses TRBV9 with TRBJ2-2, with D possibly matching TRBD2 (6 bases). Germline assignment: CDR1 SGDLS and CDR2 YYNGEE. There are 15 residues in the CDR3. V was pared by 1 base and J by 1 base, with 8 bases between. The CDR3 DNA follows: TGTGCCAGCAGCGTAACCGGGGGGAACACCGGGGAGCTGTTTTTT. Its protein is CASSVTGGNTGELFF.

This clone appeared a few times. V is TRBV4-1 and J is TRBJ2-4; TRBD2 agrees at 8 bases. The trim removed 1 base at V and 10 bases at J, leaving 18 bases unmatched. This CDR3 comprises 18 residues. CDR1 is MGHRA and CDR2 is YSYEKL in the germline V gene. The CDR3 DNA is TGCGCCAGCAGCCAAGTCCGTCGTGCGGCGGGGGGACGGCAGATTCAGTACTTC. Protein sequence: CASSQVRRAAGGRQIQYF.